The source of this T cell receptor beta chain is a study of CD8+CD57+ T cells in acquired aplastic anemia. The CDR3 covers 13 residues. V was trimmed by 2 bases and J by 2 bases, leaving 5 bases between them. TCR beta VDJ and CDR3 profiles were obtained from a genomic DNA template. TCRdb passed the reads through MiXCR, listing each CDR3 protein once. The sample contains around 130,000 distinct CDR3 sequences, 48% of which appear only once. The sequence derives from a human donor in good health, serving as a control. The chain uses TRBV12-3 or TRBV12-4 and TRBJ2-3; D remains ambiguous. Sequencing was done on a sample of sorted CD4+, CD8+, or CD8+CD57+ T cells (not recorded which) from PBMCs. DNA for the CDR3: TGTGCCAGCAGTTTACCAGCCACAGATACGCAGTATTTT. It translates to CASSLPATDTQYF.